Each of the 5 T cell receptor beta chains below was sequenced from the same sample in a study of Graves' ophthalmopathy and Graves' hyperthyroidism. RNA transcripts were the source from which TCR beta CDR3 regions were amplified. After a first-round RT-PCR with HTBI primers, a second-round multiplex PCR was run. TCRdb analysed the multiplex PCR reads with MiXCR anew, one entry per CDR3 protein. The sample shows roughly 700,000 distinct CDR3 sequences, around 40% of them seen only once. The sample consisted of peripheral blood. The origin of the receptors is an adult man with Graves' ophthalmopathy.

About this clonotype: The conserved final phenylalanine or tryptophan is absent from the CDR3, which likely points to a read error. The limits of the CDR3 on the DNA are not certain, so only TCRdb's listed CDR3 is given. The chain couples TRBV9 to TRBJ1-3; the table's D call, TRBD1, was not checked against the DNA. Germline CDR1 and CDR2: SGDLS and YYNGEE. The CDR3 has 10 amino acids, counting both end residues. The CDR3 is CASSAGQRGL.

The sample holds a few counts of this clonotype. V and J are TRBV7-8 and TRBJ1-1, with D unresolved. V shed 3 bases and J shed 1 base, with 12 bases lying between them. The germline V gene has CDR1 SGHVS and CDR2 FQNEAQ. The CDR3 is 15 residues long. The CDR3 loop reads CASSLGRPENTEAFF. CDR3 coding DNA: TGTGCCAGCAGCTTGGGCAGGCCCGAGAACACTGAAGCTTTCTTT. Based on the CDR3 plus reference TRBV7-8 and TRBJ1-1, the full variable domain is GAGVSQSPRYKVAKRGQDVALRCDPISGHVSLFWYQQALGQGPEFLTYFQNEAQLDKSGLPSDRFFAERPEGSVSTLKIQRTQQEDSAVYLCASSLGRPENTEAFFGQGTRLTVV.

This clonotype was seen repeatedly, ten times or more. The J gene is TRBJ1-1, the V gene TRBV20-1; the D gene is possibly TRBD1 (5 bases). CDR1 and CDR2 from the germline V gene are DFQATT and SNEGSKA (reference sequence). The CDR3 has 13 amino acids. The ends were cut back, 0 bases at V and 6 bases at J, with 11 bases in the middle. The CDR3 region is CSARDKGKAEAFF. Written as DNA, the CDR3 is TGCAGTGCTAGAGACAAGGGGAAGGCTGAAGCTTTCTTT.

This clonotype occurred a few times. The rearrangement links TRBV7-9 to TRBJ1-2; D not certain. V was shortened by 3 bases and J by 0 bases, with 11 bases between the two germline ends. The CDR3 is 15 amino acids. Germline values: CDR1 SEHNR, CDR2 FQNEAQ (reference sequence). CDR3 sequence (DNA): TGTGCCAGCAGCTTGGCCGGGCTCACTAACTATGGCTACACCTTC. Its protein is CASSLAGLTNYGYTF.

The V and J genes are TRBV12-3 or TRBV12-4 and TRBJ1-5, with 8 bases lining up with TRBD1. The CDR3 has 15 amino acids. Trimming removed 6 bases from V and 2 bases from J; junction bases left unmatched: 6. This CDR3 is CASRTDRDRNQPQHF. The CDR3 DNA reads as TGTGCCAGCAGAACGGACAGGGATCGCAATCAGCCCCAGCATTTT.